The text below deals with one T cell receptor beta chain. As yet, its antigen is unknown. The V end lost 3 bases, the J end lost 2 bases, and 14 bases lay between the germline ends. CDR1 is LNHDA and CDR2 is SQIVND in the germline V gene (reference sequence). This CDR3 region has 15 residues. Sequenced by immunoSEQ multiplex PCR; TCRdb stores in-frame clones only, minus some. The repertoire has approximately 14,000 clones, under 95% of them found once; the top ten carry roughly 2.6%. The sample comes from a study of chemoradiotherapy in HPV16-positive cancers. Study-wide results and limits: Only a couple of HPV16-positive patients supplied the functional HPV-specificity definition. Candidate HPV-specific clones and E7-related TCR motifs grew in tumor during treatment. In HPV16-positive patients, HPV-responsive T-cell expansion tracked better recurrence-free survival.

The rearrangement links TRBV19 to TRBJ2-7; D gene uncertain. This material consisted of blood, taken from a patient who underwent chemoradiotherapy. The sequence was obtained from a human donor with HPV-associated anogenital cancer. As DNA, the CDR3 is TGTGCCAGTAGTATGTGGCACCCTCCGACCTACGAGCAGTACTTC. Translation gives CASSMWHPPTYEQYF.